This T cell receptor (beta chain) stems from a study of blood T cell repertoires in COVID-19. The CDR3 covers 12 residues. V lost 10 bases, J lost 5 bases, and 11 bases lay in between. Here immunoSEQ multiplex PCR was the method, and the copy in TCRdb shows in-frame clones only, minus some. The sample gives over 250,000 clones, under 90% of which show up once; less than 2.5% is in the top ten. The sequenced material came from peripheral blood. This receptor was obtained from a man over 45 with acute or convalescent COVID-19. The chain uses TRBV12-3 or TRBV12-4 and TRBJ2-2; a possible D gene is TRBD2 (6 bases). The CDR3 sequence is CATRLETGELFF. The CDR3 DNA follows: TGTGCCACACGACTAGAAACCGGGGAGCTGTTTTTT.